This TCR beta chain derives from a study of shared clonotypes between healthy human individuals. Original processing methods: ImmunoSEQ supplied junction-only sequences lacking quality scores, so filtering was different. The protocol was immunoSEQ multiplex PCR, while the TCRdb copy is restricted to in-frame clones and leaves out a portion. The D gene and trimming were derived from the DNA, and the V and J assignments and clone size from that table. The repertoire includes over a million clones, around 97% of them detected once, and roughly 1.2% sits in the top ten. Sequenced material: naive CD4+ T cells sorted from blood. Subset defined: CD45RA+ positively selected. The clonotype comes from a man aged 30-40 years in good health.

The DNA of the CDR3 is TGTGCCAGCAGCCAAGGGACTAGCGGGAGGATGAACGAGCAGTACTTC. Amino acids: CASSQGTSGRMNEQYF. This chain links TRBV11-2 with TRBJ2-7; 15 nucleotides align to TRBD2. CDR3 size: 16 residues. V was clipped by 5 bases and J by 5 bases; unmatched bases: 7. The V gene's germline CDR1 is SGHAT and CDR2 FQNNGV.